This T cell receptor (beta chain) was obtained from a study of blood T cell repertoires in COVID-19. For the study at large: Material from acute and convalescent COVID-19 was sourced from the United States, Italy and Spain. In each case, the material was cDNA or gDNA derived from T cells, B-cell-depleted T cells, or PBMCs.

Germline V gene data show CDR1 as MDHEN and CDR2 as SYDVKM. V lost 1 base and J lost 1, with 17 bases in between. This CDR3 spans 18 amino acids. How the authors handled the data: Cell counts per sample came from amplifying reference gene primers. Profiling relied on immunoSEQ multiplex PCR, and the TCRdb table lists in-frame clones only, not all of them. The DNA gave D and trimming, while V, J and clone size come from that table. The sample lists more than 85,000 clones, more than 85% occurring once. This clonotype originated in a man in his sixties with acute or convalescent COVID-19. Input material: peripheral blood. This chain connects TRBV28 to TRBJ1-5, with D possibly being TRBD1 (6 bases). In DNA, the CDR3 is TGTGCCAGCAGTTTATTTGGGGACATACGCTACAGCAATCAGCCCCAGCATTTT. Amino acids: CASSLFGDIRYSNQPQHF. The full variable domain, with the rest looked up from reference TRBV28 and TRBJ1-5, is DVKVTQSSRYLVKRTGEKVFLECVQDMDHENMFWYRQDPGLGLRLIYFSYDVKMKEKGDIPEGYSVSREKKERFSLILESASTNQTSMYLCASSLFGDIRYSNQPQHFGDGTRLSIL.